A single sample is the source of the 11 T cell receptor beta chains below, sequenced in a study of blood T cells in healthy people across ages. Alongside a J-beta primer mix, a sample-barcoded 5' primer served in a second PCR lasting roughly 6 to 12 cycles. TCRdb fed the 5' RACE reads into MiXCR, producing one record per CDR3 protein. The sample includes over a million distinct CDR3 sequences, roughly 45% of them seen just once. Material: blood. All receptors come from a woman aged 55 to 70 in good health.

This chain uses TRBV20-1 with TRBJ1-4; D remains ambiguous. The germline CDR1 and CDR2 sequences are DFQATT and SNEGSKA (reference sequence). V dropped 0 bases and J dropped 2 bases, with 10 bases sitting between them. CDR3 length: 15 amino acids. CDR3 protein: CSARDSRATNEKLFF. For the CDR3, the DNA is TGCAGTGCTAGAGATAGTAGGGCGACTAATGAAAAACTGTTTTTT.

This clonotype turned up a few times. The rearrangement links TRBV6-2 or TRBV6-3 to TRBJ2-3; D call uncertain. CDR3 length equals 17 residues. The germline CDR1 and CDR2 sequences are MNHEY and SVGEGT. The ends were cut back, 2 bases at V and 0 bases at J, with 15 bases in the middle. The CDR3 sequence is CASSYLWGVASTDTQYF. The CDR3 DNA follows: TGTGCCAGCAGTTACCTCTGGGGTGTAGCTAGCACAGATACGCAGTATTTT.

V usage is TRBV5-6 and J usage is TRBJ1-1, with D hard to call. The V gene's germline CDR1 is SGHDT and CDR2 YYEEEE. The ends were cut back, 2 bases at V and 0 bases at J, with 14 bases in the middle. This CDR3 spans 16 amino acids. The CDR3 DNA sequence: TGTGCCAGCAGCTTCCAGGACGGTCGCATGAACACTGAAGCTTTCTTT. This translates into CASSFQDGRMNTEAFF.

This rearrangement joins TRBV11-2 to TRBJ2-1, with TRBD2 matching 8 bases. This CDR3 is built from 16 residues. Looked up from germline, CDR1 is SGHAT and CDR2 is FQNNGV. J gave up 3 bases and V 4 bases, and 8 bases lay outside the gene matches. The CDR3 region is CASSSTSGSLYNEQFF. The CDR3 DNA sequence: TGTGCCAGCAGCTCCACAAGCGGGAGTCTCTACAATGAGCAGTTCTTC. Complete variable domain (other parts from reference TRBV11-2 and TRBJ2-1): EAGVAQSPRYKIIEKRQSVAFWCNPISGHATLYWYQQILGQGPKLLIQFQNNGVVDDSQLPKDRFSAERLKGVDSTLKIQPAKLEDSAVYLCASSSTSGSLYNEQFFGPGTRLTVL.

As regards this clonotype: A much larger clone differs by one base, so this may be a read error. This chain uses TRBV29-1 with TRBJ2-5; the D call may be TRBD1 or TRBD2 (5 bases each). Matching the DNA end better, TRBJ2-1 makes the J call doubtful. CDR3 length equals 14 residues. Germline V gene sequence: CDR1 SQVTM, CDR2 ANQGSEA. CDR3 bases: TGCAGCGTTGAAGGGGGACGAAACCAAGAGACCCAGTTCTTC. Its translation is CSVEGGRNQETQFF.

The sample holds one count of this clonotype. The chain has TRBV15 and TRBJ2-2; D possibly matches TRBD1 or TRBD2 (5 bases each). The CDR3 has 14 amino acids. The V gene's germline CDR1 is LNHNV and CDR2 YYDKDF (reference sequence). V was clipped by 1 base and J by 6 bases, with 9 bases between them. The CDR3 DNA is TGTGCCACCAGCAGAGTGGTGGGGGCCGGGGAGCTGTTTTTT. Residues: CATSRVVGAGELFF.

This chain joins TRBV20-1 and TRBJ2-5; D gene ambiguous. V was trimmed by 6 bases and J by 2 bases, leaving 13 bases between them. The CDR3 is 13 residues long. CDR1 and CDR2 from the germline V gene are DFQATT and SNEGSKA (reference sequence). This CDR3 reads CSAKHGIQETQYF. The CDR3, as DNA: TGCAGTGCGAAGCATGGGATACAAGAGACCCAGTACTTC.

This chain uses TRBV20-1 with TRBJ2-1, with D possibly being TRBD1 (6 bases). Germline V gene sequence: CDR1 DFQATT, CDR2 SNEGSKA (reference sequence). The CDR3 is 16 amino acids. With 0 bases removed from V and 12 bases from J, the gap between germline ends came to 24 bases. CDR3 amino acids: CSARDWGQTTETGQFF. The CDR3 DNA reads TGCAGTGCTAGAGATTGGGGACAAACAACGGAAACGGGGCAGTTCTTC.

A few counts support this clonotype. This chain links TRBV10-3 with TRBJ2-3; 8 bases are shared with TRBD1. In germline, CDR1 is ENHRY, CDR2 SYGVKD. Trimming cost V 6 bases and J 0 bases; bases outside gene matches: 8. This CDR3 region has 16 residues. The CDR3 loop is CAIRTNRGASTDTQYF. In DNA, the CDR3 is TGTGCCATCAGGACCAACAGGGGGGCTAGCACAGATACGCAGTATTTT.

The chain joins TRBV7-6 to TRBJ2-3, with 10 nucleotides matching TRBD2. With 5 bases clipped from V and 9 bases from J, the junction kept 11 bases outside the gene matches. The CDR3 contains 15 residues. Germline-derived CDR1 and CDR2 are SGHVS and FNYEAQ. DNA for the CDR3: TGTGCCAGCAGCAGGGGCCTAGCGGGAGAGCGCACGCAGTATTTT. Its translation: CASSRGLAGERTQYF.

The genes are TRBV6-5 and TRBJ1-1; D is perhaps TRBD1 (6 bases). This CDR3 has 15 amino acids. V shed 0 bases and J shed 2 bases, with 10 bases lying between them. Germline CDR1 reads MNHEY; CDR2 reads SVGAGI. The CDR3, as DNA: TGTGCCAGCAGTTACTCGGGACAACCTAACACTGAAGCTTTCTTT. This gives the protein CASSYSGQPNTEAFF.